The entry below describes one T cell receptor beta chain. This specimen comes from a study of control samples from healthy donors and cancer patients. Some clones are missing from TCRdb's copy, which holds only in-frame ones; the method was immunoSEQ multiplex PCR. This table holds tens of thousands of clones, roughly 86% found once. Trimming took 1 base from V and 6 from J, leaving 12 bases between them. Per the germline V gene, CDR1 is LGHDT and CDR2 is YNNKEL (reference sequence). The CDR3 covers 14 residues. Sequenced sample: blood. This clonotype was sampled from a woman aged 55-69 years in good health. The chain is built from TRBV3-1 (or the pseudogene TRBV3-2) and TRBJ1-1; D remains ambiguous. The CDR3 here is CASSQGSHRAEAFF. As DNA, the CDR3 is TGTGCCAGCAGCCAAGGGTCCCACCGGGCTGAAGCTTTCTTT.